The 30 T cell receptor beta chains in this list originate from one sample, sequenced in a study of siplizumab effects on memory and regulatory T cells. Profiling relied on immunoSEQ multiplex PCR, and the TCRdb table lists in-frame clones only, not all of them. In the table there are about 69,000 clones, roughly 88% of which are singletons. The sequencing sample was made of Tregs sorted from blood. Receptors originate from a human donor in good health.

The chain joins TRBV7-9 to TRBJ2-5; possible D gene TRBD2, 6 bases. The V end was cut by 2 bases, the J end by 3 bases, with 13 bases between. This CDR3 spans 15 amino acids. Germline assignment: CDR1 SEHNR and CDR2 FQNEAQ (reference sequence). CDR3 sequence: CASSLSKLAKETQYF. The CDR3 coding sequence is TGTGCCAGCAGCTTAAGTAAACTAGCAAAAGAGACCCAGTACTTC.

The genes are TRBV19 and TRBJ1-1; 10 nucleotides match TRBD1. The CDR3 is 14 residues long. The V segment lost 5 bases and the J segment 1 base; nucleotides outside the gene matches: 1. Germline values: CDR1 LNHDA, CDR2 SQIVND (reference sequence). The CDR3 sequence is CASSWDRGNTEAFF. The CDR3 region has the DNA TGTGCCAGTAGTTGGGACAGGGGGAACACTGAAGCTTTCTTT.

The chain links TRBV20-1 to TRBJ2-7; D is unclear. This CDR3 is 11 amino acids long. V lost 7 bases and J lost 2, with 9 bases in between. CDR1 and CDR2 from the germline V gene are DFQATT and SNEGSKA (reference sequence). CDR3 in DNA: TGCAGTGGGGGTTTCGCCTACGAGCAGTACTTC. Translation: CSGGFAYEQYF.

This sequence joins TRBV15 and TRBJ2-5; D ambiguous. The CDR3 has 12 amino acids. Germline V gene data show CDR1 as LNHNV and CDR2 as YYDKDF (reference sequence). V lost 3 bases, J lost 2 bases, and 4 bases lay in between. The CDR3 bases are TGTGCCACCAGCAGGGGTCAAGAGACCCAGTACTTC. This codes for CATSRGQETQYF.

This clone was seen only once. The chain is built from TRBV11-3 and TRBJ1-1, with TRBD1 as a possible D gene (6 bases). CDR3 length: 14 residues. Germline CDR1 and CDR2: SGHNT and YENEEA. V lost 6 bases and J 0 bases, leaving 11 bases between the germline ends. In DNA form, the CDR3 reads TGTGCCAGCAGTAGACAGGCTTTGAACACTGAAGCTTTCTTT. This sequence encodes CASSRQALNTEAFF.

The J gene is TRBJ1-5, the V gene TRBV11-2; perhaps TRBD1 as D (6 bases). This CDR3 has 15 amino acids. The germline gives CDR1 SGHAT, CDR2 FQNNGV. V lost 1 base, J lost 5 bases, and 12 bases lay in between. CDR3 protein: CASSLGGGRDQPQHF. CDR3 in DNA: TGTGCCAGCAGCTTAGGAGGGGGAAGGGATCAGCCCCAGCATTTT.

A word on this clone: Other nucleotide sequences from this sample produce the same CDR3. J is TRBJ1-1 and V is TRBV2; the D is unclear. The CDR3 spans 14 residues. Germline CDR1 reads SNHLY; CDR2 reads FYNNEI. Trimming removed 7 bases from V and 8 bases from J, with 20 bases in between. Here the CDR3 DNA reads TGTGCCAGCATTCAAGGTCGCAGTTTCCCCGAAGCTTTCTTT. Translating gives CASIQGRSFPEAFF.

This chain uses TRBV2 with TRBJ1-5; TRBD1 might be the D (6 bases). Trimming shortened V by 7 bases and J by 0 bases, and 13 bases separated the two germline ends. CDR3 length: 15 residues. CDR1 is SNHLY, CDR2 FYNNEI, per germline. Written as DNA, the CDR3 is TGTGCCAGCAAGAGGACAGAACATAGCAATCAGCCCCAGCATTTT. It is translated as CASKRTEHSNQPQHF.

V is TRBV10-3 and J is TRBJ2-2; D unclear. The CDR3 sequence is 14 residues long. The V end was cut by 8 bases, the J end by 0 bases, with 10 bases between. Germline V gene sequence: CDR1 ENHRY, CDR2 SYGVKD. The CDR3 spells CAISPGANTGELFF. CDR3 DNA: TGTGCCATCTCCCCAGGTGCGAACACCGGGGAGCTGTTTTTT.

V is TRBV6-6 and J is TRBJ2-7; D not certain. In germline, CDR1 is MNHNY, CDR2 SVGAGI (reference sequence). Trimming removed 4 bases at V and 4 bases at J, with 11 bases between. This CDR3 is 13 amino acids long. Written as DNA, the CDR3 is TGTGCCAGCAGTTCAGTGACGCCGTACGAGCAGTACTTC. As protein: CASSSVTPYEQYF.

This chain links TRBV18 with TRBJ2-7, with D possibly matching TRBD1 (5 bases). In germline, CDR1 is KGHSH, CDR2 LQKENI. Trimming pared 5 bases from V and 7 bases from J, leaving 15 bases between. CDR3 length equals 13 residues. CDR3 in amino acids: CASSTLRDREQYF. Here the CDR3 DNA reads TGTGCCAGCTCAACACTCAGGGATAGAGAGCAGTACTTC. The variable domain in full, completed from reference TRBV18 and TRBJ2-7, reads NAGVMQNPRHLVRRRGQEARLRCSPMKGHSHVYWYRQLPEEGLKFMVYLQKENIIDESGMPKERFSAEFPKEGPSILRIQQVVRGDSAAYFCASSTLRDREQYFGPGTRLTVT.

This rearrangement joins TRBV6-5 to TRBJ1-2, with D tentatively TRBD1 (6 bases). There are 15 residues in the CDR3. V was shortened by 6 bases and J by 0 bases, with 14 bases between the two germline ends. Per the germline V gene, CDR1 is MNHEY and CDR2 is SVGAGI. CDR3 DNA sequence: TGTGCCAGCAGAGGAGGGGGGTTAGCTAACTATGGCTACACCTTC. Its protein product is CASRGGGLANYGYTF.

The chain joins TRBV7-2 to TRBJ1-5; unclear D gene. Germline CDR1 is SGHTA and CDR2 is FQGNSA. This CDR3 has 15 amino acids. The ends were cut back, 5 bases at V and 7 bases at J, with 18 bases in the middle. CDR3: CASSPPGQSGQPQHF. The CDR3 nucleotides are TGTGCCAGCAGCCCCCCCGGTCAGTCCGGACAGCCCCAGCATTTT.

The J gene is TRBJ1-1, the V gene TRBV27; maybe TRBD1 (5 bases). The CDR3 is 14 amino acids. Trimming left V 4 bases short and J 6 bases short, with 15 bases between. Germline CDR1 MNHEY, CDR2 SMNVEV (reference sequence). The DNA for the CDR3 is TGTGCCAGCAGTTACTGGGGCGGGGCTGCTGAAGCTTTCTTT. Its translation: CASSYWGGAAEAFF.

The V gene is TRBV15, the J gene TRBJ2-1; 10 nucleotides align to TRBD2. V lost 1 base to trimming and J lost 5 bases; unmatched junction nucleotides: 2. The CDR3 contains 15 residues. Germline values: CDR1 LNHNV, CDR2 YYDKDF (reference sequence). The CDR3 DNA sequence: TGTGCCACCAGCAGAGGAGGACTAGCGGACAATGAGCAGTTCTTC. This gives the protein CATSRGGLADNEQFF. The full variable domain, with the rest looked up from reference TRBV15 and TRBJ2-1, is DAMVIQNPRYQVTQFGKPVTLSCSQTLNHNVMYWYQQKSSQAPKLLFHYYDKDFNNEADTPDNFQSRRPNTSFCFLDIRSPGLGDTAMYLCATSRGGLADNEQFFGPGTRLTVL.

CDR3 nucleotides: TGTGTCGCGGAGGCACCCAGTGAAGCTTTCTTT. Amino acid sequence: CVAEAPSEAFF. The rearrangement uses TRBV6-4 and TRBJ1-1; D gene uncertain. The CDR3 is 11 amino acids. Germline-derived CDR1 and CDR2 are MRHNA and SNTAGT.

The chain has TRBV9 and TRBJ2-5, with D possibly TRBD2 on 7 matching bases. There are 16 residues in the CDR3. The germline gives CDR1 SGDLS, CDR2 YYNGEE. V dropped 4 bases and J dropped 1 base, with 17 bases sitting between them. The CDR3, as DNA: TGTGCCAGCAGCCCAAGGGGGGAGGGCCCCCAAGAGACCCAGTACTTC. It specifies CASSPRGEGPQETQYF.

The rearrangement uses TRBV5-4 and TRBJ2-1; D ambiguous. V was cut by 0 bases and J by 5 bases, with 9 bases left in between. This CDR3 region has 14 residues. The germline V gene has CDR1 SGHNT and CDR2 YYREEE (reference sequence). The CDR3, as DNA: TGTGCCAGCAGCTTGGGTCGGTTTGACAATGAGCAGTTCTTC. Its protein product is CASSLGRFDNEQFF.

V and J are TRBV7-2 and TRBJ1-5, with D uncertain. Trimming shortened V by 4 bases and J by 1 base, and 14 bases separated the two germline ends. CDR3 length equals 16 residues. CDR1 SGHTA and CDR2 FQGNSA come from the germline V gene. CDR3 region: CASSSHAWGSNQPQHF. The CDR3 region has the DNA TGTGCCAGCAGCTCCCACGCTTGGGGAAGCAATCAGCCCCAGCATTTT.

This chain uses TRBV7-1 with TRBJ2-7; 12 bases agree with TRBD1. Being an ORF, TRBV7-1 has a function that is uncertain. V gave up 4 bases and J gave up 4 bases; unmatched junction bases: 2. The CDR3 is 14 residues long. The CDR3 sequence is CASSWGQGAYEQYF. CDR3 in DNA: TGTGCCAGCAGCTGGGGACAGGGGGCGTACGAGCAGTACTTC.

V and J are TRBV13 and TRBJ2-1, with D tentatively TRBD2 (5 bases). The CDR3 loop spans 13 amino acids. V was pared by 7 bases and J by 2 bases, with 9 bases between. CDR1 is PRHDT and CDR2 is FYEKMQ in the germline V gene (reference sequence). CDR3: CASKRTAYNEQFF. Written as DNA, the CDR3 is TGTGCCAGCAAGCGGACTGCCTACAATGAGCAGTTCTTC.

This CDR3 is CASSLIAGGGTDTQYF. Here the CDR3 DNA reads TGCGCCAGCAGCTTGATAGCGGGAGGTGGCACAGATACGCAGTATTTT. J is TRBJ2-3 and V is TRBV5-1, with TRBD2 identical over 10 bases. This CDR3 region has 16 residues. V lost 1 base to trimming and J lost 1 base; unmatched junction nucleotides: 3. CDR1 SGHRS and CDR2 YFSETQ come from the germline V gene.

J is TRBJ2-2 and V is TRBV10-1; a weak D match, TRBD2 (6 bases). In germline, CDR1 is WNHNN, CDR2 SYGVQD (reference sequence). This CDR3 spans 15 amino acids. Trimming took 8 bases from V and 2 from J, leaving 15 bases between them. In DNA, the CDR3 is TGCGCCAGCCGCGGCGGGACGGCAAACACCGGGGAGCTGTTTTTT. It codes for CASRGGTANTGELFF.

The chain recombines TRBV9 with TRBJ2-3; 7 bases are shared with TRBD2. The CDR3 length is 16 residues. The V gene end was trimmed by 5 bases and the J gene end by 2 bases; junction bases not matched to a gene: 11. CDR1 is SGDLS, CDR2 YYNGEE, per germline. The CDR3 sequence: CASSSGEGEYTDTQYF. In DNA, the CDR3 is TGTGCCAGCAGTTCCGGGGAGGGAGAGTACACAGATACGCAGTATTTT.

This chain joins TRBV19 and TRBJ1-2; D perhaps matches TRBD1 (5 bases). Germline loops: CDR1 LNHDA, CDR2 SQIVND (reference sequence). The CDR3 is made up of 14 amino acids. The ends were cut back, 6 bases at V and 1 base at J, with 12 bases in the middle. The CDR3 region is CASRTGTNNYGYTF. The CDR3 DNA reads TGTGCCAGTAGGACCGGGACTAATAACTATGGCTACACCTTC.

The rearrangement joins TRBV5-5 to TRBJ1-3; D is uncertain. Trimming pared 0 bases from V and 0 bases from J, leaving 10 bases between. The CDR3 contains 16 residues. The germline V gene encodes CDR1 SGHKS and CDR2 YYEKEE (reference sequence). DNA of the CDR3: TGTGCCAGCAGCTTGGCGGCAGCCACCTCTGGAAACACCATATATTTT. This sequence encodes CASSLAAATSGNTIYF.

CDR3 in DNA: TGCGCCAGCAGCCCGAGGACACTATACTACGAGCAGTACTTC. As protein: CASSPRTLYYEQYF. The chain has TRBV5-1 and TRBJ2-7; D possibly corresponds to TRBD1 (5 bases). Trimming removed 4 bases from V and 3 bases from J, with 14 bases in between. The CDR3 consists of 14 residues. Germline V gene sequence: CDR1 SGHRS, CDR2 YFSETQ.

This sequence joins TRBV7-8 and TRBJ1-2, with 7 positions matching TRBD1. The V gene's germline CDR1 is SGHVS and CDR2 FQNEAQ. V lost 4 bases and J lost 7; bases outside the gene matches: 12. The CDR3 runs 15 residues. The CDR3 here is CASSYPGQRGSGYTF. As DNA, the CDR3 is TGTGCCAGCAGCTACCCGGGACAGCGAGGAAGTGGCTACACCTTC.

This CDR3 reads CASSQGFVTGELFF. The CDR3 bases are TGCGCCAGCAGCCAAGGCTTCGTGACGGGGGAGCTGTTTTTT. The chain has TRBV4-1 and TRBJ2-2; no definite D call. The CDR3 has 14 residues. The germline V gene encodes CDR1 MGHRA and CDR2 YSYEKL. The ends were cut back, 1 base at V and 8 bases at J, with 11 bases in the middle.

V and J are TRBV2 and TRBJ1-1; no firm D call. The germline gives CDR1 SNHLY, CDR2 FYNNEI. The CDR3 runs 13 residues. The germline V and J ends were trimmed by 2 bases and 2 bases, with 6 bases remaining between them. The CDR3 protein is CASSERVNTEAFF. The CDR3 nucleotides read TGTGCCAGCAGTGAAAGGGTCAACACTGAAGCTTTCTTT.